Listed below are T cell receptor beta chains from one sample, sequenced in a study of blood T cell repertoires in COVID-19. Using immunoSEQ multiplex PCR, the repertoire was profiled, and TCRdb retains in-frame clones only, with some absent. Of approximately 210,000 clones listed, roughly 80% were seen once; the top ten hold roughly a tenth. The sample was peripheral blood. The receptors derive from an elderly woman with COVID-19, enrolled during active disease. CDR3s include the opening cysteine and the closing phenylalanine or tryptophan. The order of the fields is CDR3 protein, CDR3 DNA, J gene, V gene, clone size, D gene. A D gene is named only where the DNA matches it firmly. Clone size, where shown, is once, few, many, or a class for clones that have expanded.

CASSLYGGDRNTEAFF	TGTGCCAGCAGTCTTTATGGAGGGGACAGGAACACTGAAGCTTTCTTT	TRBJ1-1	TRBV28	-	TRBD1
CASSPGGYYGYTF	TGTGCCAGCTCACCCGGGGGATACTATGGCTACACCTTC	TRBJ1-2	TRBV18	-	-
CASNLDLAGSYNEQFF	TGTGCCAGCAATCTGGACCTAGCGGGGTCCTACAATGAGCAGTTCTTC	TRBJ2-1	TRBV5-5	-	TRBD2
CASSAGQGGTGELFF	TGTGCCAGTAGTGCAGGACAGGGAGGAACCGGGGAGCTGTTTTTT	TRBJ2-2	TRBV19	once	TRBD1
CASSGQAVNTEAFF	TGTGCCAGCAGTGGACAGGCAGTGAACACTGAAGCTTTCTTT	TRBJ1-1	TRBV7-2	once	TRBD1
CASSPGTKNTGELFF	TGTGCCAGCAGCCCCGGGACTAAGAACACCGGGGAGCTGTTTTTT	TRBJ2-2	TRBV11-3	-	TRBD2
CASSSSPGQVLGNTIYF	TGTGCCAGTAGTTCATCTCCGGGACAGGTACTTGGAAACACCATATATTTT	TRBJ1-3	TRBV19	-	TRBD1
CASSLVGQAGNTIYF	TGCGCCAGCAGCTTGGTCGGCCAGGCTGGAAACACCATATATTTT	TRBJ1-3	TRBV5-1	-	-
CASSSQKRRTTNEKLFF	TGTGCCAGTAGTAGTCAAAAACGGCGGACAACTAATGAAAAACTGTTTTTT	TRBJ1-4	TRBV19	-	-
CASSLGGLKETQYF	TGTGCCAGCAGCTTAGGCGGCCTCAAGGAGACCCAGTACTTC	TRBJ2-5	TRBV7-3	-	-
CASSATTSGGVNEQFF	TGTGCCAGCAGTGCTACGACTAGCGGGGGGGTAAATGAGCAGTTCTTC	TRBJ2-1	TRBV2	-	TRBD2
CASSPGNTIYF	TGTGCCAGCAGTCCAGGAAACACCATATATTTT	TRBJ1-3	TRBV12-3/TRBV12-4	once	-
CSVEQGGTEAFF	TGCAGCGTTGAACAGGGAGGCACTGAAGCTTTCTTT	TRBJ1-1	TRBV29-1	few	-
CASSHRTSGEPLAKNIQYF	TGTGCCAGCTCACACAGGACTAGCGGGGAACCCTTAGCCAAAAACATTCAGTACTTC	TRBJ2-4	TRBV18	once	TRBD2
CASSDVGGPTGGYTF	TGTGCCAGCAGTGATGTCGGGGGTCCCACCGGTGGCTACACCTTC	TRBJ1-2	TRBV2	-	-
CASSQTSGVTDTQYF	TGTGCCAGCAGCCAGACTAGCGGGGTAACAGATACGCAGTATTTT	TRBJ2-3	TRBV3-1/TRBV3-2	-	TRBD2
CASSPRRDNTPSTQYF	TGTGCCAGCAGCCCGCGCCGGGATAACACCCCATCGACCCAGTACTTC	TRBJ2-5	TRBV7-2	-	-
CASSPLVTGSSYNEQFF	TGTGCCAGCTCACCATTAGTGACGGGGAGCTCCTACAATGAGCAGTTCTTC	TRBJ2-1	TRBV18	-	-
CASRQGAGELFF	TGTGCCAGTAGACAGGGGGCCGGGGAGCTGTTTTTT	TRBJ2-2	TRBV19	-	TRBD1
CASSSDRHTEAFF	TGTGCCAGTAGTTCTGACAGACACACTGAAGCTTTCTTT	TRBJ1-1	TRBV19	-	-
CASSDGPAGYGSGYTF	TGTGCCAGCAGTGATGGACCAGCGGGGTATGGTTCTGGCTACACCTTC	TRBJ1-2	TRBV2	-	-
CASSQAGLGGNTIYF	TGTGCCAGCAGCCAAGCAGGGTTAGGTGGAAACACCATATATTTT	TRBJ1-3	TRBV3-1/TRBV3-2	-	-
CASSRGRHTGELFF	TGTGCCAGCAGCCGGGGTCGGCACACCGGGGAGCTGTTTTTT	TRBJ2-2	TRBV5-7	-	-
CASTRFGTASYGYTF	TGTGCCAGCACCCGGTTCGGGACAGCTTCATATGGCTACACCTTC	TRBJ1-2	TRBV28	-	TRBD1
CASSLIRVSYEQYF	TGTGCCAGCAGTTTAATCAGGGTCTCCTACGAGCAGTACTTC	TRBJ2-7	TRBV28	-	-
CASSEYNSLNYGYTF	TGTGCCAGCAGTGAATATAACAGCTTGAACTATGGCTACACCTTC	TRBJ1-2	TRBV25-1	-	-
CASRQGSYNEQFF	TGTGCCAGTAGACAGGGCTCCTACAATGAGCAGTTCTTC	TRBJ2-1	TRBV19	few	-
CASSFFSGNTIYF	TGTGCCAGCAGCTTCTTTTCCGGAAACACCATATATTTT	TRBJ1-3	TRBV5-8	-	-
CASSSGTGTGVDEQYF	TGTGCCAGCAGCTCCGGGACCGGGACAGGGGTCGACGAGCAGTACTTC	TRBJ2-7	TRBV6-2/TRBV6-3	-	TRBD1
CASSGNRGRGEAFF	TGTGCCAGCAGCGGTAACAGGGGGAGAGGTGAAGCTTTCTTT	TRBJ1-1	TRBV5-4	-	TRBD1
CASSLTGTSSYEQYF	TGTGCCAGCAGCCTCACCGGGACTAGCTCCTACGAGCAGTACTTC	TRBJ2-7	TRBV7-3	-	TRBD2
CASSFYGETQYF	TGTGCCAGCAGCTTTTACGGGGAGACCCAGTACTTC	TRBJ2-5	TRBV5-4	-	-
CAGAEGGAGEDTQYF	TGTGCCGGGGCAGAGGGGGGGGCCGGTGAAGATACGCAGTATTTT	TRBJ2-3	TRBV6-6	-	-
CASSFSGGWDTQYF	TGCGCCAGCAGCTTCTCGGGGGGCTGGGATACGCAGTATTTT	TRBJ2-3	TRBV5-1	-	-
CSASGGIAKNIQYF	TGCAGTGCTAGTGGCGGGATAGCCAAAAACATTCAGTACTTC	TRBJ2-4	TRBV20-1	-	-
CASTLQGPNYGYTF	TGTGCCAGCACCTTACAGGGCCCCAACTATGGCTACACCTTC	TRBJ1-2	TRBV5-6	-	-
CASSQSEETQYF	TGTGCCAGCAGCCAATCCGAGGAGACCCAGTACTTC	TRBJ2-5	TRBV3-1/TRBV3-2	-	-
CASSLEGGGSPLHF	TGTGCCAGCAGCTTAGAAGGGGGCGGTTCACCCCTCCACTTT	TRBJ1-6	TRBV7-8	-	TRBD1
CASSPIGTSGGDTQYF	TGTGCCAGCAGCCCGATAGGGACTAGCGGGGGAGATACGCAGTATTTT	TRBJ2-3	TRBV9	few	TRBD2
CASSGDRLSSYNSPLHF	TGTGCCAGCAGTGGGGACAGGCTTAGCTCCTATAATTCACCCCTCCACTTT	TRBJ1-6	TRBV27	-	TRBD1
CASSSQQGITDTQYF	TGTGCCAGCAGCTCACAACAGGGAATCACAGATACGCAGTATTTT	TRBJ2-3	TRBV5-8	-	-
CASSLNRGQPQHF	TGCGCCAGCAGCTTGAACAGGGGGCAGCCCCAGCATTTT	TRBJ1-5	TRBV5-1	-	TRBD1
CAITTTGQGANYGYTF	TGTGCCATCACCACTACCGGACAGGGGGCAAACTATGGCTACACCTTC	TRBJ1-2	TRBV10-3	-	TRBD1
CASSGQVNYGYTF	TGTGCCAGCAGTGGACAGGTCAACTATGGCTACACCTTC	TRBJ1-2	TRBV2	-	-
CASSLERNGYTF	TGTGCCAGCAGCTTAGAGCGCAATGGCTACACCTTC	TRBJ1-2	TRBV7-2	-	-
CASSSNRGLGNTIYF	TGTGCCAGCAGTTCCAACAGGGGGCTAGGAAACACCATATATTTT	TRBJ1-3	TRBV25-1	-	TRBD1
CATSDPRTGGPDTQYF	TGTGCCACCAGTGACCCCAGGACAGGGGGCCCAGATACGCAGTATTTT	TRBJ2-3	TRBV24-1	-	TRBD1
CASSIQGYEQYF	TGTGCCAGCAGTATACAGGGGTACGAGCAGTACTTC	TRBJ2-7	TRBV6-5	once	TRBD1
CASSLGSYLEAFF	TGTGCCAGCAGCTTAGGATCCTACCTTGAAGCTTTCTTT	TRBJ1-1	TRBV7-9	-	-
CASSLAGETNTRAFF	TGTGCCAGCAGCTTAGCTGGAGAGACGAACACTAGGGCTTTCTTT	TRBJ1-1	TRBV7-8	-	-
CASSFTTDLNTEAFF	TGCGCCAGCAGCTTCACGACAGATTTAAACACTGAAGCTTTCTTT	TRBJ1-1	TRBV5-1	-	-
CANPSTPRSHCSYEQYF	TGTGCCAACCCATCAACCCCTCGAAGCCACTGCTCCTACGAGCAGTACTTC	TRBJ2-7	TRBV19	-	-
CASSPGTSGGTTYEQYF	TGTGCCAGCAGCCCGGGGACTAGCGGGGGTACAACCTACGAGCAGTACTTC	TRBJ2-7	TRBV11-3	once	TRBD2
CASSSPERGVYNEQFF	TGTGCCAGCAGCTCCCCTGAGCGGGGGGTATACAATGAGCAGTTCTTC	TRBJ2-1	TRBV5-8	-	TRBD2
CASSHTGTGEGVRTF	TGTGCCAGCAGTCATACCGGGACAGGGGAGGGCGTGAGGACCTTC	TRBJ1-2	TRBV3-1/TRBV3-2	once	TRBD1